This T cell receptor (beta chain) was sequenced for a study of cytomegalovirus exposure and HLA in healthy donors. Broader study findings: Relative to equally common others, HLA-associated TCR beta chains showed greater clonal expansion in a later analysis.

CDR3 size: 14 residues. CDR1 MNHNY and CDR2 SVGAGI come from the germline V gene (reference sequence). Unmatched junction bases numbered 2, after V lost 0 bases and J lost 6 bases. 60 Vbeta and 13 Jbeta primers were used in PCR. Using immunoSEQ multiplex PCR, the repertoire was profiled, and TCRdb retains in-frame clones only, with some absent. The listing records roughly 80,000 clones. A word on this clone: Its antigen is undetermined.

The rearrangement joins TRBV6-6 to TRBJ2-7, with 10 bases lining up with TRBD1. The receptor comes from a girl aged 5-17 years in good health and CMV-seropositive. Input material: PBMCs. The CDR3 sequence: CASSYSGQGSEQYF. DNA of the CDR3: TGTGCCAGCAGTTACTCGGGACAGGGGAGCGAGCAGTACTTC.